These 2 T cell receptor beta chains were sequenced from one sample in a study of CD8+CD57+ T cells in acquired aplastic anemia. The use of genomic DNA as template underpinned the TCR beta VDJ and CDR3 profiling. TCRdb ran MiXCR on the reads and lists one entry per CDR3 protein. Among some 200,000 distinct CDR3 sequences listed, 34% were seen once. Sequencing was carried out using sorted CD4+, CD8+, or CD8+CD57+ T cells (not recorded which) from PBMCs. The source of these receptors is a human donor in good health, serving as a control.

V is TRBV24-1 and J is TRBJ2-7; TRBD1 agrees at 10 bases. Germline V lookup: CDR1 KGHDR, CDR2 SFDVKD. V dropped 0 bases and J dropped 3; count of bases not matched to a gene: 1. The CDR3 is made up of 15 amino acids. CDR3 region: CATSDLGTGDYEQYF. In nucleotides, the CDR3 is TGTGCCACCAGTGATTTGGGGACAGGGGACTACGAGCAGTACTTC.

This clonotype was seen ten or more times. The chain links TRBV6-5 to TRBJ1-1, with unresolved D. Trimming removed 3 bases from V and 0 bases from J, with 5 bases in between. Germline CDR1 and CDR2: MNHEY and SVGAGI. This CDR3 has 13 residues. The CDR3 protein is CASSYFMNTEAFF. DNA for the CDR3: TGTGCCAGCAGTTATTTCATGAACACTGAAGCTTTCTTT.